Each of the 9 T cell receptor beta chains below was sequenced from the same sample in a study of T cell responses to AZD1222 COVID-19 vaccine. Repertoires were generated with immunoSEQ multiplex PCR, while TCRdb's copy carries only in-frame clones and drops some. The repertoire holds 95,000 to 110,000 clones, with around 90% as singletons. Sequenced here: peripheral blood, sampled on day 0 of AZD1222 vaccination. The receptor set was obtained from an adult in good health.

The rearrangement joins TRBV9 to TRBJ2-7; D might be TRBD1 or TRBD2, each matching 6 bases. The germline gives CDR1 SGDLS, CDR2 YYNGEE. This CDR3 spans 13 amino acids. V was cut by 6 bases and J by 5 bases, with 15 bases left in between. For the CDR3, the DNA is TGTGCCAGCAATCCTGTGGGGGGCCACGAGCAGTACTTC. Protein sequence: CASNPVGGHEQYF.

The rearrangement joins TRBV7-9 to TRBJ2-7, with 10 bases matching TRBD1. Germline V gene lookup returns CDR1 SEHNR and CDR2 FQNEAQ (reference sequence). V lost 6 bases to trimming and J lost 5 bases; unmatched junction nucleotides: 10. The CDR3 spans 15 residues. In DNA form, the CDR3 reads TGTGCCAGCAGGAGGACCGGGACAGGGGTCGACGAGCAGTACTTC. This codes for CASRRTGTGVDEQYF.

V and J are TRBV7-7 and TRBJ2-2; 7 positions agree with TRBD1. Germline V lookup: CDR1 SSHAT, CDR2 FNYEAQ (reference sequence). This CDR3 contains 16 residues. Trimming took 5 bases from V and 1 from J; bases not matched to a gene: 7. This chain's CDR3 is CASSPEGQLNTGELFF. DNA of the CDR3: TGTGCCAGCAGCCCCGAGGGACAGTTGAACACCGGGGAGCTGTTTTTT.

This rearrangement joins TRBV7-9 to TRBJ2-7, with a weak D call TRBD2 (5 bases). The germline V gene encodes CDR1 SEHNR and CDR2 FQNEAQ (reference sequence). There are 13 residues in the CDR3. V was clipped by 5 bases and J by 5 bases, with 13 bases between them. The CDR3 bases are TGTGCCAGCAGCCCCGAGGGTGGCCACGAGCAGTACTTC. Encoded protein: CASSPEGGHEQYF.

V and J are TRBV3-1 (or the pseudogene TRBV3-2) and TRBJ2-3; 13 positions match TRBD2. The CDR3 loop spans 16 amino acids. Trimming at V came to 4 bases and at J to 8 bases, leaving 9 bases not matched to a gene. Germline-derived CDR1 and CDR2 are LGHDT and YNNKEL (reference sequence). In nucleotides, the CDR3 is TGTGCCAGCAGCCCCTTACTAGCGGGGGGGCTATTTACGCAGTATTTT. Translated: CASSPLLAGGLFTQYF.

The chain carries TRBV6-6 and TRBJ2-7; 8 nucleotides agree with TRBD2. CDR1 and CDR2 (germline): MNHNY, SVGAGI (reference sequence). The CDR3 has 14 residues. Trimming took 0 bases from V and 3 from J; bases not matched to a gene: 1. CDR3 in DNA: TGTGCCAGCAGTTACTCTGCGGGGGGCTACGAGCAGTACTTC. Translating gives CASSYSAGGYEQYF.

This chain uses TRBV7-9 with TRBJ1-6; tentatively, D is TRBD1 (6 bases). The germline gives CDR1 SEHNR, CDR2 FQNEAQ (reference sequence). V lost 4 bases and J lost 7, with 14 bases in between. CDR3 size: 15 residues. CDR3 in DNA: TGTGCCAGCAGCTCGACGACGCAGGGGAATTCACCCCTCCACTTT. Amino acid sequence: CASSSTTQGNSPLHF.

The chain recombines TRBV15 with TRBJ2-7; 7 nucleotides line up with TRBD1. This CDR3 is built from 14 residues. CDR1 LNHNV and CDR2 YYDKDF come from the germline V gene (reference sequence). Trimming at V came to 3 bases and at J to 2 bases, leaving 4 bases not matched to a gene. The CDR3 sequence is CATSRTGTAYEQYF. The CDR3 DNA reads as TGTGCCACCAGCAGGACGGGGACAGCCTACGAGCAGTACTTC.

The rearrangement joins TRBV4-2 to TRBJ2-5, with D possibly matching TRBD2 (5 bases). CDR1 and CDR2 (germline): LGHNA, YNFKEQ. The CDR3 contains 13 residues. V was pared by 1 base and J by 3 bases, with 6 bases between. The CDR3 region is CASSQGLKETQYF. The CDR3 DNA reads as TGTGCCAGCAGCCAAGGACTAAAAGAGACCCAGTACTTC.